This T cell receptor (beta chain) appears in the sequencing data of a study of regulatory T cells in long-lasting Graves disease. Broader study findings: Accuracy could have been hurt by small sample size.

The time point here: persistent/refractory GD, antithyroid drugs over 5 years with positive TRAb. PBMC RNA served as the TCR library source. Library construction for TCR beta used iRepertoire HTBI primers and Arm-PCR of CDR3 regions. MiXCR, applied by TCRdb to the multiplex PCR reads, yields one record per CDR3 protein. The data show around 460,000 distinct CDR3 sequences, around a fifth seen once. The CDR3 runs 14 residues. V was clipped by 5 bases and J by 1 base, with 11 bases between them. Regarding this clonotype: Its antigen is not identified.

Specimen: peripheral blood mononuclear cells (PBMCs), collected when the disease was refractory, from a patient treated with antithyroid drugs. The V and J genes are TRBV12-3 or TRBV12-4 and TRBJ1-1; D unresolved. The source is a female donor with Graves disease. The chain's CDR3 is CASSQTRQNTEAFF. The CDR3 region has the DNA TGTGCCAGCAGTCAAACGCGACAGAACACTGAAGCTTTCTTT.